Listed below are T cell receptor beta chains from one sample, sequenced in a study of shared clonotypes between healthy human individuals. Profiling relied on immunoSEQ multiplex PCR, and the TCRdb table lists in-frame clones only, not all of them. The sample has 1.5 million to 2.5 million clones, around 96% seen once; the top ten hold 1.2%. Input material: naive CD8+ T cells sorted from blood. The receptors come from a man between 18 and 29 years old in good health. CDR3s include the opening cysteine and the closing phenylalanine or tryptophan. D genes are given only for firm matches.

J gene: TRBJ2-7; V gene: TRBV10-3; D gene: .; CDR3 protein: CAIKNSSYEQYF
J gene: TRBJ1-2; V gene: TRBV7-9; D gene: .; CDR3 protein: CASSFSGDGYTF
J gene: TRBJ2-7; V gene: TRBV13; D gene: .; CDR3 protein: CASSGADTYEQYF
J gene: TRBJ2-5; V gene: TRBV27; D gene: .; CDR3 protein: CASSLAGNQETQYF
J gene: TRBJ2-5; V gene: TRBV4-1; D gene: TRBD2; CDR3 protein: CASSPEYLAGGETQYF
J gene: TRBJ2-2; V gene: TRBV29-1; D gene: TRBD1; CDR3 protein: CSVEDLGTGGPGELFF
J gene: TRBJ2-2; V gene: TRBV13; D gene: TRBD2; CDR3 protein: CASSRYLTSGGANTGELFF
J gene: TRBJ1-5; V gene: TRBV19; D gene: .; CDR3 protein: CASSINPYSNQPQHF
J gene: TRBJ2-3; V gene: TRBV7-9; D gene: .; CDR3 protein: CASSPGTDTQYF
J gene: TRBJ2-7; V gene: TRBV14; D gene: TRBD1; CDR3 protein: CASSPHPGTGVGYEQYF
J gene: TRBJ2-2; V gene: TRBV7-9; D gene: .; CDR3 protein: CASSLPAGLTGELFF
J gene: TRBJ2-7; V gene: TRBV28; D gene: TRBD1; CDR3 protein: CASSPRDRVYEQYF
J gene: TRBJ1-5; V gene: TRBV27; D gene: TRBD1; CDR3 protein: CASSFQGANQPQHF
J gene: TRBJ1-2; V gene: TRBV2; D gene: .; CDR3 protein: CASSEGPGRFNYGYTF
J gene: TRBJ2-5; V gene: TRBV7-9; D gene: .; CDR3 protein: CASSRGGTQETQYF
J gene: TRBJ2-7; V gene: TRBV2; D gene: TRBD2; CDR3 protein: CASSGERESVEQYF
J gene: TRBJ2-3; V gene: TRBV5-4; D gene: .; CDR3 protein: CASSRGAGPDTQYF
J gene: TRBJ1-1; V gene: TRBV11-2; D gene: .; CDR3 protein: CASSGDGNTEAFF
J gene: TRBJ2-7; V gene: TRBV18; D gene: .; CDR3 protein: CASSPGSYEQYF
J gene: TRBJ1-6; V gene: TRBV19; D gene: .; CDR3 protein: CASSNSNSPLHF
J gene: TRBJ1-1; V gene: TRBV13; D gene: .; CDR3 protein: CASSPSVAEAFF
J gene: TRBJ2-5; V gene: TRBV6-1; D gene: .; CDR3 protein: CAIYSAAQYF
J gene: TRBJ1-1; V gene: TRBV28; D gene: .; CDR3 protein: CASSPTPSEAFF
J gene: TRBJ2-5; V gene: TRBV6-1; D gene: TRBD2; CDR3 protein: CASSEGWGGLDQETQYF
J gene: TRBJ1-6; V gene: TRBV27; D gene: .; CDR3 protein: CASSLVLSNSPLHF
J gene: TRBJ2-7; V gene: TRBV5-6; D gene: .; CDR3 protein: CASSPTSSYEQYF
J gene: TRBJ2-7; V gene: TRBV2; D gene: TRBD2; CDR3 protein: CASSGGSYEQYF